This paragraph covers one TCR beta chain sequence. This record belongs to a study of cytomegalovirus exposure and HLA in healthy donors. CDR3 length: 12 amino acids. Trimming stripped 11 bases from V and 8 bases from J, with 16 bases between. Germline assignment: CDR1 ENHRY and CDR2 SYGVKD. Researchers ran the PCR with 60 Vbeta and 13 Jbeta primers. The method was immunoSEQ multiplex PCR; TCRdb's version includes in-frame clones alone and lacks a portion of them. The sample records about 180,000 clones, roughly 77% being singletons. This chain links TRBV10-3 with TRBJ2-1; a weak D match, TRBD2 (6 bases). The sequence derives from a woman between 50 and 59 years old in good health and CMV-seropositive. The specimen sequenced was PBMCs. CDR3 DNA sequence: TGTGCCGCCCGACACGGAGGGGATGAGCAGTTCTTC. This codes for CAARHGGDEQFF.